A selection of T cell receptor beta chains follows, all from one sample in a study of blood T cells in healthy people across ages. One entry per CDR3 protein results from TCRdb running MiXCR on the 5' RACE reads. This table holds 750,000 to 850,000 distinct CDR3 sequences, around 25% found once. These data were also filed under a second study, of T cells of mothers and their children.

The sequencing input was blood. These receptors came from a boy aged 5-17 years in good health. The conserved cysteine and the conserved F or W are not part of the CDR3 here. The order of the fields is CDR3 length, V gene, CDR3 protein.

>14|TRBV4-1
ASTRTSGVYQETQY
>13|TRBV5-6
ASSPQGALAGELF
>9|TRBV5-5
ASMSADTQY
>13|TRBV2
ASSHPGYRGNEQF
>12|TRBV25-1
ASSFGGEDEKLF
>14|TRBV6-5
ASRKWGRGMNTEAF
>12|TRBV20-1
SARSGFNTGELF
>13|TRBV9
ASSAQQGSGEKLF
>10|TRBV25-1
ASSEGYKGQY
>10|TRBV19
ASSPSWDTQY
>10|TRBV25-1
ASSDPGNIQY
>10|TRBV7-9
ASRERTEKLF
>13|TRBV6-1
ASIQGGTGKGEQY
>14|TRBV14
ASSRSGYPRQETQY
>13|TRBV27
ASSLEKGQYNEQF
>12|TRBV20-1
SARRTSIYNEQF
>12|TRBV20-1
SAPISRDSYEQY
>13|TRBV7-8
ASSFPGQGVNEQF
>11|TRBV7-8
ASSLGQATEAF
>11|TRBV10-3
AISRTRTYEQY
>10|TRBV7-8
ASSNGGDGYT
>14|TRBV7-9
ASSLAGTGGGETQY
>13|TRBV11-1
ASSLMPGRWETQY
>12|TRBV4-3
ASADWRETDTQY
>12|TRBV5-1
ASSSQGAEWEQY
>13|TRBV6-2/TRBV6-3
ASSYSFPGDTEAF
>11|TRBV10-3
AISESRSDGYT
>15|TRBV28
ASSFRLAGGSTYEQY
>12|TRBV5-1
ASKQGPLIYGYT
>12|TRBV19
ASSILGRNTEAF
>12|TRBV12-3/TRBV12-4
ASSATGGRDTQY
>11|TRBV20-1
SAGTGSPYEQY
>12|TRBV29-1
SVAKRERTDTQY
>14|TRBV15
ATSRSTVSKENIQY
>13|TRBV11-2
ASSFSFDRSYEQY
>15|TRBV21-1
TSSLGQGARTKNIQY
>11|TRBV12-3/TRBV12-4
ASNPSGGNEQF
>16|TRBV4-3
ASSQDLGARSGANVLT
>12|TRBV19
ASSVWGPQETQY
>11|TRBV29-1
SVLSGTAYGQY
>13|TRBV12-3/TRBV12-4
ASSLVGNSNSPLH
>14|TRBV7-2
ASSLTSGSTTDTQY
>14|TRBV9
ASSDGDYPSCNEQF
>12|TRBV20-1
SARDRQAQETQY
>12|TRBV10-3
AISGTGEAETQY
>14|TRBV4-3
ASSQGWQGTTYEQY
>18|TRBV12-3/TRBV12-4
ASSFLGTSLKDTSTDTQY
>12|TRBV27
ASRNSATNEKLF
>14|TRBV14
ASSHLGGGGKNIQY
>13|TRBV7-2
ASSQRTGSAGELF
>13|TRBV13
ASSASRTGVHEQY
>12|TRBV15
ATSAGDRNQPQH
>10|TRBV7-9
ASSRGQAEAF
>10|TRBV20-1
SASLTGYGYT
>11|TRBV7-9
ASSLGTTDTQY